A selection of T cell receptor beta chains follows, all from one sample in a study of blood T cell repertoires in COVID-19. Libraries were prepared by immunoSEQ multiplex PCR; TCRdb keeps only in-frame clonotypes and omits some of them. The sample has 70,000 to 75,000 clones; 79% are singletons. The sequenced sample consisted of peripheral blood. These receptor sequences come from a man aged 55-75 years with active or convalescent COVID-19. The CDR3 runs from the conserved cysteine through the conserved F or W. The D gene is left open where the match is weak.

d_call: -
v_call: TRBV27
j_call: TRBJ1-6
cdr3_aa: CASSLFLGGGYNSPLHF

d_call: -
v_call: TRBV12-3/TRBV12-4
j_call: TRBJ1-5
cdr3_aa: CASSLGYTQPQHF

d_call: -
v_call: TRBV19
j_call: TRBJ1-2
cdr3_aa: CASSIEPANYGYTF

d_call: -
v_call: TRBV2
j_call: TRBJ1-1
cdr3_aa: CASRATRREGTEAFF

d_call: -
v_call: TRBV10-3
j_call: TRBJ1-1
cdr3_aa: CAISESKGQGNTEAFF

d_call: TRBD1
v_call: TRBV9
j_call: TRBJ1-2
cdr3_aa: CASSVAGQLYGYTF

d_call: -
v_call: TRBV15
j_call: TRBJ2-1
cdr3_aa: CATSRGFTESYNEQFF

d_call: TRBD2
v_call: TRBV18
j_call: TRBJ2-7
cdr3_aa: CASSPTVDRSGAYEQYF

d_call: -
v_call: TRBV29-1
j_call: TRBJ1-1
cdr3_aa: CTAAENTEAFF

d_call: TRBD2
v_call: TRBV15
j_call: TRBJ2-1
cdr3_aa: CATSRASGVYNEQFF

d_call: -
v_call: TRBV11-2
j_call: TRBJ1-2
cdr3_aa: CASTTWPNYGYTF